This TCR beta chain was identified during a study of response to subunit inactivated influenza vaccine. TCRdb fed the RT-PCR reads into MiXCR, producing one record per CDR3 protein. The data show roughly 500,000 distinct CDR3 sequences, roughly a quarter seen once. A further study also used this sample, focusing on T cells expressing NK-cell markers. That source notes: The cDNA for TCR beta came from 5'RACE template switching with UMIs. Underlying the TCR beta repertoires were sorted CD3+CD56+NKG2C+, CD3+CD56+NKG2C- and CD3+CD56-NKG2C+ T cells. For several experiments, T cell sorting was restricted to the alpha-beta TCR population by means of an anti-gamma-delta TCR antibody.

The source is a man aged 50 or older who received an inactivated influenza vaccine. Specimen: CD4+ T cells sorted from PBMCs, collected roughly 12 days after vaccination.

The DNA of the CDR3 is TGTGCCAGCAGTCCCCATCGGAATGAGCAGTTCTTC. It yields the protein CASSPHRNEQFF. The chain recombines TRBV6-2 or TRBV6-3 with TRBJ2-1; D is undetermined. Germline-derived CDR1 and CDR2 are MNHEY and SVGEGT. With 5 bases removed from V and 7 bases from J, the gap between germline ends came to 9 bases. The CDR3 loop spans 12 amino acids.